These 5 T cell receptor beta chains came from one sample sequenced in a study of blood T cell repertoires in COVID-19. The protocol was immunoSEQ multiplex PCR, while the TCRdb copy is restricted to in-frame clones and leaves out a portion. The data hold hundreds of thousands of clones, with around 88% observed a single time. Sequencing input: peripheral blood. Every receptor here comes from an elderly man with acute or convalescent COVID-19.

Only one count was recorded for this clone. The chain uses TRBV28 and TRBJ1-4; D not resolved. The CDR3 runs 11 residues. Trimming left V 4 bases short and J 12 bases short, with 9 bases between. The V gene's germline CDR1 is MDHEN and CDR2 SYDVKM. This chain's CDR3 is CASSSPRQLFF. As DNA, the CDR3 is TGTGCCAGCAGTTCCCCGAGGCAACTGTTTTTT.

This sequence joins TRBV18 and TRBJ1-1; D not certain. The CDR3 extends over 13 amino acids. V was trimmed by 3 bases and J by 0 bases, leaving 5 bases between them. Germline V CDR1 and CDR2: KGHSH, LQKENI. CDR3 coding DNA: TGTGCCAGCTCACCCCTTTTGAACACTGAAGCTTTCTTT. This translates into CASSPLLNTEAFF.

This chain links TRBV19 with TRBJ2-1; 8 positions match TRBD1. V was pared by 3 bases and J by 13 bases, with 11 bases of the junction left unmatched. CDR3 size: 14 residues. Per the germline V gene, CDR1 is LNHDA and CDR2 is SQIVND (reference sequence). As DNA, the CDR3 is TGTGCCAGTAGTATTACGGGACAGGCGCTACTTCAGTTCTTC. Translated: CASSITGQALLQFF. The whole variable domain, remainder taken from reference TRBV19 and TRBJ2-1, is DGGITQSPKYLFRKEGQNVTLSCEQNLNHDAMYWYRQDPGQGLRLIYYSQIVNDFQKGDIAEGYSVSREKKESFPLTVTSAQKNPTAFYLCASSITGQALLQFFGPGTRLTVL.

This chain uses TRBV7-2 with TRBJ2-4, with D maybe TRBD2 (6 bases). Per the germline V gene, CDR1 is SGHTA and CDR2 is FQGNSA. This CDR3 has 14 amino acids. The ends were cut back, 4 bases at V and 6 bases at J, with 13 bases in the middle. This CDR3 reads CASSSGTWGNIQYF. The CDR3, as DNA: TGTGCCAGCAGCTCCGGGACTTGGGGAAACATTCAGTACTTC.

V gene TRBV7-9 combines with J gene TRBJ1-1; D may be TRBD1 (5 bases). V shed 4 bases and J shed 13 bases, with 13 bases lying between them. CDR1 and CDR2 (germline): SEHNR, FQNEAQ (reference sequence). The CDR3 has 11 residues. CDR3 sequence (DNA): TGTGCCAGCAGCTCAACCAGGGAATTTTTCTTT. As protein: CASSSTREFFF.